A single sample is the source of the 12 T cell receptor beta chains below, sequenced in a study of glioma-infiltrating T cells. TCR alpha and beta CDR3 regions were amplified from RNA using iRepertoire nested multiplex PCR. TCRdb reprocessed the multiplex PCR reads with MiXCR, giving one entry per CDR3 protein. The table lists about 380,000 distinct CDR3 sequences, less than 50% of them singletons. The specimen sequenced was glioma tissue, nonneoplastic brain tissue, or PBMCs (not recorded which). These receptors were collected from a human donor with low-grade glioma or glioblastoma, undergoing nonglioma brain surgery, or in good health (not recorded which).

This clonotype was counted ten times or more. The rearrangement joins TRBV28 to TRBJ2-2; possibly TRBD1 for D (6 bases). The germline V and J ends were trimmed by 2 bases and 0 bases, with 13 bases remaining between them. Germline values: CDR1 MDHEN, CDR2 SYDVKM. This CDR3 is 17 amino acids long. CDR3 sequence: CASSLTRGGPNTGELFF. The DNA of the CDR3 is TGTGCCAGCAGTTTAACGAGAGGGGGTCCGAACACCGGGGAGCTGTTTTTT.

As to this clonotype: Compared with germline, one end of the junction differs, possibly owing to a read error. This sequence joins TRBV27 and TRBJ2-5; 8 bases are shared with TRBD2. Germline V gene sequence: CDR1 MNHEY, CDR2 SMNVEV (reference sequence). The CDR3 length is 15 residues. The CDR3: CASSSLAVGGETQNF. The CDR3 coding sequence is TGTGCCAGCAGTTCACTAGCGGTGGGGGGAGAGACCCAGAACTTC.

This chain joins TRBV4-2 and TRBJ2-7; 7 nucleotides align to TRBD2. The germline V gene encodes CDR1 LGHNA and CDR2 YNFKEQ. V gave up 5 bases and J gave up 5 bases; unmatched junction bases: 18. The CDR3 length is 17 residues. The DNA of the CDR3 is TGTGCCAGCAGCACTACTCAGAGGGAGGGCGTTCTCAACGAGCAGTACTTC. It codes for CASSTTQREGVLNEQYF.

The CDR3 spells CASSYRRYDSSYEQYF. The CDR3 DNA sequence: TGTGCCAGCAGTTATAGGAGATATGACAGCTCCTACGAGCAGTACTTC. The V and J genes are TRBV6-6 and TRBJ2-7; tentative D call: TRBD1 (5 bases). The CDR3 runs to 16 residues. Germline lookup yields CDR1 MNHNY and CDR2 SVGAGI (reference sequence). V was shortened by 3 bases and J by 0 bases, with 15 bases between the two germline ends.

This chain joins TRBV15 and TRBJ1-4; 8 bases match TRBD1. The CDR3 contains 16 residues. Per germline, CDR1 LNHNV and CDR2 YYDKDF (reference sequence). The J segment lost 7 bases and the V segment lost 2 bases, leaving 9 bases of the junction unmatched. The CDR3 bases are TGTGCCACCAGCAGATCCGGACAGGGAGGAACTGAAAAACTGTTTTTT. Protein product: CATSRSGQGGTEKLFF.

This clonotype was recorded many times. The chain recombines TRBV6-2 or TRBV6-3 with TRBJ1-5; TRBD1 matches at 12 bases. Germline loops: CDR1 MNHEY, CDR2 SVGEGT. The V gene end was trimmed by 5 bases and the J gene end by 15 bases; junction bases not matched to a gene: 11. The CDR3 has 14 amino acids. The CDR3 reads CASSDGTGGAIWHF. The DNA of the CDR3 is TGTGCCAGCAGTGACGGGACAGGGGGCGCGATCTGGCATTTT.

This clonotype showed up many times. This sequence joins TRBV27 and TRBJ2-1; tentative D call: TRBD1 (5 bases). CDR3 length: 17 residues. V shed 5 bases and J shed 10 bases, with 27 bases lying between them. The germline V gene encodes CDR1 MNHEY and CDR2 SMNVEV (reference sequence). Here the CDR3 reads CASSRYHSRTQGTEQFF. CDR3 nucleotide sequence: TGTGCCAGCAGTCGGTACCACTCCAGAACTCAGGGTACCGAGCAGTTCTTC.

This clonotype was picked up a small number of times. J is TRBJ1-3 and V is TRBV24-1, with D tentatively TRBD1 (6 bases). The germline CDR1 and CDR2 sequences are KGHDR and SFDVKD. V lost 0 bases to trimming and J lost 0 bases, with 11 bases between them. This CDR3 has 17 residues. The CDR3 sequence is CATSDLDRTCSGNTIYF. The CDR3 nucleotides read TGTGCCACCAGTGATTTGGACAGGACTTGCTCTGGAAACACCATATATTTT.

About this clonotype itself: One end of the junction does not line up with germline, which may come from a read error. The chain recombines TRBV27 with TRBJ2-5; TRBD2 aligns across 7 bases. This CDR3 region has 14 residues. In germline, CDR1 is MNHEY, CDR2 SMNVEV (reference sequence). Here the CDR3 DNA reads TGTGCCAGCAGCTCCGCCGGGGGGATAGAGAGCCAGTACTTC. Encoded protein: CASSSAGGIESQYF.

CDR3 region: CASSPPPRDRVFAGELFF. CDR3 DNA: TGTGCCAGCAGCCCACCGCCCCGGGACAGGGTCTTCGCCGGGGAGCTGTTTTTT. This chain connects TRBV6-1 to TRBJ2-2; 9 bases map to TRBD1. The V gene's germline CDR1 is MNHNS and CDR2 SASEGT. The CDR3 contains 18 residues. The trim removed 6 bases at V and 6 bases at J, leaving 17 bases unmatched.

The chain employs TRBV5-4 and TRBJ2-1; 11 bases map to TRBD2. The CDR3 covers 16 residues. V shed 0 bases, J shed 6 bases, and the junction held 5 bases outside the gene matches. Germline lookup yields CDR1 SGHNT and CDR2 YYREEE (reference sequence). CDR3: CASSLDSGRASNEQFF. CDR3 nucleotide sequence: TGTGCCAGCAGCTTGGATAGCGGGAGGGCCTCCAATGAGCAGTTCTTC.

This clonotype was observed at least ten times. This rearrangement joins TRBV27 to TRBJ2-1; possibly TRBD1 for D (6 bases). Germline assignment: CDR1 MNHEY and CDR2 SMNVEV (reference sequence). Trimming cost V 6 bases and J 5 bases, with 20 bases left between them. The CDR3 is 16 residues long. The CDR3 here is CASSPLGGVLDNEQFF. The DNA for the CDR3 is TGTGCCAGCAGCCCTTTAGGGGGAGTGCTTGACAATGAGCAGTTCTTC.